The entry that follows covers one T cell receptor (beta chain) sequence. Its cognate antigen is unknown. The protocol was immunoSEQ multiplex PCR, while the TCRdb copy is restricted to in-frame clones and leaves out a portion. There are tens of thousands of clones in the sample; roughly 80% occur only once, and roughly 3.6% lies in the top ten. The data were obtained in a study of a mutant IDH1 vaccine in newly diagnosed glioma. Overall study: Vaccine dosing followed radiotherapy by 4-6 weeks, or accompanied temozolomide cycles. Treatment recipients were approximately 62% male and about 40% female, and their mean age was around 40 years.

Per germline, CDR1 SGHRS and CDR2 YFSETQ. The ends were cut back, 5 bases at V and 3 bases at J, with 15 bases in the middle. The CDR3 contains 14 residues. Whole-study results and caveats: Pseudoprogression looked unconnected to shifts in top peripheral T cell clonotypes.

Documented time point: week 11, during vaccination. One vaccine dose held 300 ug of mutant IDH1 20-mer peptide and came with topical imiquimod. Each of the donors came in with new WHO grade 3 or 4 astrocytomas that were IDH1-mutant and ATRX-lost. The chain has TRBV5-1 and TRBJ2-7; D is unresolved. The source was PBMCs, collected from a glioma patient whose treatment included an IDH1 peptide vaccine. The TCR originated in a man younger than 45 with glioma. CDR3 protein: CASRDPDHLYEQYF. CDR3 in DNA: TGCGCCAGCAGGGATCCGGACCACCTCTACGAGCAGTACTTC.